Below, 2 T cell receptor beta chains from the same sample are listed, as sequenced in a study of blood T cell repertoires in COVID-19. Some clones are missing from TCRdb's copy, which holds only in-frame ones; the method was immunoSEQ multiplex PCR. The sample lists approximately 240,000 clones; about 80% were seen once. The sequenced material came from peripheral blood. These receptors were taken from an elderly woman with active or convalescent COVID-19.

This rearrangement joins TRBV9 to TRBJ1-1; D uncertain. This CDR3 region has 15 residues. V was shortened by 3 bases and J by 5 bases, with 17 bases between the two germline ends. Germline-derived CDR1 and CDR2 are SGDLS and YYNGEE. CDR3 loop: CASSALSTSGTEAFF. The CDR3 nucleotides read TGTGCCAGCAGCGCCCTTTCGACCTCGGGGACTGAAGCTTTCTTT.

This clone was observed a handful of times. The chain couples TRBV28 to TRBJ2-3, with 10 bases lining up with TRBD1. CDR3 size: 15 residues. Germline V CDR1 and CDR2: MDHEN, SYDVKM. The trim removed 6 bases at V and 3 bases at J, leaving 6 bases unmatched. The CDR3 here is CASSSTGGKTDTQYF. The CDR3 DNA reads TGTGCCAGCAGCTCGACAGGGGGCAAGACAGATACGCAGTATTTT.